This entry lists 28 T cell receptor beta chains sequenced from one sample in a study of T-cell memory formation after mild COVID-19. TCRdb re-called the 5' RACE reads through MiXCR, storing one row per CDR3 protein. The table lists about 190,000 distinct CDR3 sequences, around 18% of them singletons. Sequencing was done on a sample of PBMCs or a T cell subset sorted from them (not recorded which). The receptor source for this set is an adult woman who had mild COVID-19 (a few samples of this study predate the infection). Cell type and time point are not known.

This clonotype appeared many times. This sequence joins TRBV12-3 or TRBV12-4 and TRBJ2-1; 10 bases map to TRBD2. V shed 0 bases and J 9 bases; nucleotides not matched to a gene: 5. The CDR3 extends over 15 amino acids. The CDR3 DNA reads as TGTGCCAGCAGTTTAGCGCTACTAGCGGGGAGTGAGCAGTTCTTC. Amino acids: CASSLALLAGSEQFF.

The J gene is TRBJ2-1, the V gene TRBV7-2; no clear D. V lost 5 bases and J lost 9, with 8 bases in between. This CDR3 region has 11 residues. Germline values: CDR1 SGHTA, CDR2 FQGNSA. CDR3 in DNA: TGTGCCAGCAGCCGGTCTCCTGAGCAGTTCTTC. Its protein product is CASSRSPEQFF.

The chain couples TRBV30 to TRBJ2-7; the D call may be TRBD1 or TRBD2 (5 bases each). Trimming removed 2 bases from V and 2 bases from J, with 10 bases in between. CDR3 size: 13 residues. Per germline, CDR1 GTSNPN and CDR2 SVGIG (reference sequence). In DNA form, the CDR3 reads TGTGCCTGGAGTAATGGGGGACCCTACGAGCAGTACTTC. Protein sequence: CAWSNGGPYEQYF. The full variable domain, in which reference TRBV30 and TRBJ2-7 provide the parts outside the CDR3, is SQTIHQWPATLVQPVGSPLSLECTVEGTSNPNLYWYRQAAGRGLQLLFYSVGIGQISSEVPQNLSASRPQDRQFILSSKKLLLSDSGFYLCAWSNGGPYEQYFGPGTRLTVT.

This clonotype came up a few times. The chain combines TRBV12-3 or TRBV12-4 with TRBJ2-1; D uncertain. The CDR3 has 14 amino acids. Between the trimmed V and J ends, which lost 0 bases and 8 bases, there was a span of 11 bases. The CDR3 DNA reads TGTGCCAGCAGTTTAGCAGGGTGGCTCGATGAGCAGTTCTTC. Protein: CASSLAGWLDEQFF.

This clonotype was found many times. The chain employs TRBV29-1 and TRBJ2-7; 7 bases map to TRBD1. Germline V gene sequence: CDR1 SQVTM, CDR2 ANQGSEA. This CDR3 has 14 amino acids. Unmatched junction bases numbered 12, after V lost 8 bases and J lost 2 bases. CDR3 protein: CSTRDRDRTYEQYF. CDR3 DNA sequence: TGCAGCACAAGAGACCGGGACAGAACCTACGAGCAGTACTTC.

The rearrangement uses TRBV20-1 and TRBJ1-1, with TRBD1 as a possible D gene (6 bases). Per the germline V gene, CDR1 is DFQATT and CDR2 is SNEGSKA (reference sequence). The CDR3 is 13 residues long. V gave up 3 bases and J gave up 0 bases, with 8 bases separating them. CDR3 protein: CSARGHLNTEAFF. The CDR3 DNA is TGCAGTGCTAGGGGACATTTGAACACTGAAGCTTTCTTT.

CDR3 region: CASSQGFLYGYTF. Written as DNA, the CDR3 is TGCGCCAGCAGCCAGGGTTTTCTCTATGGCTACACCTTC. The chain uses TRBV5-1 and TRBJ1-2; the D gene is possibly TRBD1 (5 bases). Germline V lookup: CDR1 SGHRS, CDR2 YFSETQ. Trimming took off 4 bases at V and 4 bases at J, with 11 bases between the two ends. This CDR3 contains 13 residues.

This clonotype was seen only a few times. The chain is built from TRBV5-1 and TRBJ1-1; 7 bases align to TRBD1. Germline V gene lookup returns CDR1 SGHRS and CDR2 YFSETQ. With V trimmed by 4 bases and J by 6 bases, 9 bases remained unmatched. CDR3 size: 14 residues. CDR3 region: CASSTDRPWAEAFF. CDR3 DNA sequence: TGCGCCAGCAGCACGGACAGGCCATGGGCTGAAGCTTTCTTT.

This chain links TRBV12-3 or TRBV12-4 with TRBJ2-1, with a possible D match to TRBD1 (5 bases). V dropped 2 bases and J dropped 3 bases, with 11 bases sitting between them. This CDR3 contains 15 residues. Here the CDR3 DNA reads TGTGCCAGCAGTTTAAAAGGGGCGCGCTACAATGAGCAGTTCTTC. This codes for CASSLKGARYNEQFF.

The chain carries TRBV15 and TRBJ1-2; possible D gene TRBD1, 6 bases. CDR1 is LNHNV and CDR2 is YYDKDF in the germline V gene (reference sequence). This CDR3 region has 15 residues. Trimming stripped 1 base from V and 5 bases from J, with 14 bases between. CDR3 in amino acids: CATSRATGSAYGYTF. The CDR3, as DNA: TGTGCCACCAGCAGAGCAACAGGGTCCGCTTATGGCTACACCTTC.

The genes are TRBV6-2 or TRBV6-3 and TRBJ2-1, with D perhaps being TRBD1 or TRBD2 (7 bases each). V lost 6 bases, J lost 9 bases, and 21 bases lay in between. This CDR3 is 15 amino acids long. Germline V gives CDR1 MNHEY, CDR2 SVGEGT. Here the CDR3 reads CASRPSLWEGAEQFF. CDR3 sequence (DNA): TGTGCCAGCAGACCCTCCCTGTGGGAGGGGGCTGAGCAGTTCTTC.

This clonotype appeared many times. This CDR3 reads CASSDHNFYEQYF. The DNA of the CDR3 is TGTGCCAGCAGCGATCATAACTTCTACGAGCAGTACTTC. The chain recombines TRBV14 with TRBJ2-7; D call uncertain. The CDR3 totals 13 residues. The germline V gene has CDR1 SGHDN and CDR2 FVKESK. Trimming left V 5 bases short and J 3 bases short, with 11 bases between.

V gene TRBV20-1 combines with J gene TRBJ2-2; TRBD2 matches 10 bases. J lost 2 bases, V lost 5 bases, and 2 bases had no gene match. The CDR3 extends over 14 amino acids. The germline gives CDR1 DFQATT, CDR2 SNEGSKA (reference sequence). The CDR3 DNA follows: TGCAGTGCTTTAGCGGGAGGAAACACCGGGGAGCTGTTTTTT. Translating gives CSALAGGNTGELFF.

V and J are TRBV20-1 and TRBJ2-2, with 7 bases aligning to TRBD2. V gave up 0 bases and J gave up 4 bases; unmatched junction bases: 8. Germline V lookup: CDR1 DFQATT, CDR2 SNEGSKA (reference sequence). The CDR3 spans 16 residues. CDR3 sequence reads: CSAREGAGAGTGELFF. CDR3 coding DNA: TGCAGTGCTAGAGAGGGTGCGGGAGCGGGCACCGGGGAGCTGTTTTTT.

V is TRBV12-3 or TRBV12-4 and J is TRBJ1-6; D not certain. The CDR3 extends over 14 amino acids. V was shortened by 6 bases and J by 0 bases, with 6 bases between the two germline ends. The CDR3 sequence is CASRVGSYNSPLHF. As DNA, the CDR3 is TGTGCCAGCAGAGTCGGCTCCTATAATTCACCCCTCCACTTT.

This clonotype came up a few times. This chain links TRBV10-3 with TRBJ1-1; 8 nucleotides align to TRBD1. The CDR3 has 13 amino acids. CDR1 and CDR2 from the germline V gene are ENHRY and SYGVKD. The J segment lost 0 bases and the V segment lost 7 bases, leaving 1 base of the junction unmatched. CDR3 loop: CAITRGLNTEAFF. The CDR3 nucleotides are TGTGCCATCACCAGGGGGCTGAACACTGAAGCTTTCTTT.

This clonotype was seen once. The J gene is TRBJ2-5, the V gene TRBV20-1, with D perhaps matching TRBD1 or TRBD2 (6 bases each). Germline assignment: CDR1 DFQATT and CDR2 SNEGSKA (reference sequence). The CDR3 has 13 residues. Trimming removed 5 bases at V and 4 bases at J, with 14 bases between. CDR3 region: CSAPWGARETQYF. CDR3 bases: TGCAGTGCTCCCTGGGGGGCGCGAGAGACCCAGTACTTC.

This clonotype was counted only a few times. CDR3 nucleotide sequence: TGCAGTGGACAGGGGTCCACCTACAATGAGCAGTTCTTC. This translates into CSGQGSTYNEQFF. The gene calls are TRBV20-1 and TRBJ2-1; 8 bases are a match to TRBD1. From germline, CDR1 is DFQATT and CDR2 SNEGSKA (reference sequence). This CDR3 contains 13 residues. Trimming at V came to 7 bases and at J to 2 bases, leaving 4 bases not matched to a gene.

This clonotype has a count of ten or more. J is TRBJ1-4 and V is TRBV30; D uncertain. There are 12 residues in the CDR3. The germline gives CDR1 GTSNPN, CDR2 SVGIG (reference sequence). V lost 2 bases, J lost 8 bases, and 9 bases lay in between. The CDR3: CAWSMLREKLFF. CDR3 sequence (DNA): TGTGCCTGGAGTATGCTGAGGGAAAAACTGTTTTTT.

The chain recombines TRBV29-1 with TRBJ1-2; 7 bases are shared with TRBD1. With 5 bases clipped from V and 1 base from J, the junction kept 7 bases outside the gene matches. The CDR3 is 14 residues long. Germline V gene sequence: CDR1 SQVTM, CDR2 ANQGSEA. Written as DNA, the CDR3 is TGCAGCGTTCGGCCAGGGGGACGTAACTATGGCTACACCTTC. It encodes CSVRPGGRNYGYTF.

A few counts support this clonotype. V usage is TRBV21-1 and J usage is TRBJ2-7; the table assigns TRBD1, which was not confirmed against the DNA. TRBV21-1 is given as a pseudogene. This CDR3 comprises 13 residues. The CDR3, as DNA: TGTGCCAGCAGCAAAATCACAGGGGGCGAGCAGTACTTC. This encodes CASSKITGGEQYF.

This clonotype was observed at least ten times. V is TRBV7-9 and J is TRBJ2-3, with D perhaps matching TRBD1 (5 bases). Germline loops: CDR1 SEHNR, CDR2 FQNEAQ (reference sequence). V was trimmed by 5 bases and J by 7 bases, leaving 10 bases between them. CDR3 length: 12 amino acids. In nucleotides, the CDR3 is TGTGCCAGCAGCCAGGGCAGGAATACGCAGTATTTT. Its translation is CASSQGRNTQYF.

This clonotype turned up a few times. The chain combines TRBV6-5 with TRBJ2-7; 9 bases align to TRBD1. The CDR3 has 14 residues. The V gene end was trimmed by 2 bases and the J gene end by 7 bases; junction bases not matched to a gene: 6. Germline CDR1 is MNHEY and CDR2 is SVGAGI. The CDR3 DNA follows: TGTGCCAGCAGTTACGGACAGGGGACGGAAGAGCAGTACTTC. Amino acids: CASSYGQGTEEQYF.

The chain recombines TRBV7-3 with TRBJ2-2; 10 nucleotides match TRBD2. This CDR3 has 16 residues. CDR1 and CDR2 (germline): SGHTA, FQGTGA. The junction had 9 bases not matched to a gene; V was cut back by 5 bases and J by 6 bases. The CDR3, as DNA: TGTGCCAGCAGCCCCATCAGCGGGGGGGCCGCCGGGGAGCTGTTTTTT. It specifies CASSPISGGAAGELFF.

This chain connects TRBV29-1 to TRBJ1-1; TRBD1 matches 7 bases. The CDR3 is 11 residues long. Germline assignment: CDR1 SQVTM and CDR2 ANQGSEA. V gave up 3 bases and J gave up 10 bases; unmatched junction bases: 5. CDR3: CSVEINRGAFF. The CDR3 nucleotides read TGCAGCGTTGAGATTAACAGGGGAGCTTTCTTT.

This rearrangement joins TRBV6-1 to TRBJ2-3; 7 bases are a match to TRBD2. CDR1 is MNHNS and CDR2 is SASEGT in the germline V gene. CDR3 length: 14 amino acids. V was clipped by 5 bases and J by 5 bases; unmatched bases: 7. The CDR3 DNA is TGTGCCAGCAGTATCCGGGGGGTCGGAGATACGCAGTATTTT. It encodes CASSIRGVGDTQYF.

This clonotype has a handful of counts. The genes are TRBV7-3 and TRBJ1-1; 10 bases map to TRBD1. Germline V gene data show CDR1 as SGHTA and CDR2 as FQGTGA. With V trimmed by 3 bases and J by 5 bases, 3 bases remained unmatched. The CDR3 contains 14 residues. CDR3 sequence (DNA): TGTGCCAGCAGCTTCGGGACAGGGGTAACTGAAGCTTTCTTT. Encoded protein: CASSFGTGVTEAFF.

The rearrangement links TRBV11-2 to TRBJ2-2; a weak D match, TRBD2 (6 bases). This CDR3 is 14 amino acids long. The V end lost 5 bases, the J end lost 4 bases, and 11 bases lay between the germline ends. Germline CDR1 and CDR2: SGHAT and FQNNGV. The chain's CDR3 is CASSPLGGTGELFF. The CDR3 bases are TGTGCCAGCAGCCCCTTGGGGGGCACCGGGGAGCTGTTTTTT. Drawing the rest from reference TRBV11-2 and TRBJ2-2, the complete variable domain is EAGVAQSPRYKIIEKRQSVAFWCNPISGHATLYWYQQILGQGPKLLIQFQNNGVVDDSQLPKDRFSAERLKGVDSTLKIQPAKLEDSAVYLCASSPLGGTGELFFGEGSRLTVL.